This T cell receptor (beta chain) was obtained from a study of Tregs in tolerant kidney transplant recipients. Whole-study context: The nonmyeloablative bone marrow transplants came from related graft donors, with transient mixed chimerism.

Study-wide results and caveats: The small number of patients limits these findings pending further validation. Antigen-driven expansion was suggested because donor-specific Tregs expanded more than all Tregs in tolerant patients. Biological reproducibility was not directly addressed, but technical replication error appeared minimal.

Remarks on this clone: The antigen is unknown.

Profiled with immunoSEQ multiplex PCR; TCRdb holds only in-frame clones, not every one. The data hold about 83,000 clones, with more than 95% observed a single time. CDR1 is SGHTA and CDR2 is FQGNSA in the germline V gene. The CDR3 runs 16 residues. V was clipped by 5 bases and J by 0 bases, with 14 bases between them. The clonotype comes from a human donor who received a combined kidney and bone marrow transplant. The chain uses TRBV7-2 and TRBJ1-3; D uncertain. The sample was CD4+ T cells from blood, taken before the transplant. The CDR3 DNA follows: TGTGCCAGCAGCCGTTCCCAACTGATCTCTGGAAACACCATATATTTT. It encodes CASSRSQLISGNTIYF.